Shown below are 2 T cell receptor beta chains from a single sample sequenced in a study of human T cells and chemical hapten exposure (dated by TCRdb to 2020 to 2022). Library construction relied on RACE. Sequenced using a NextSeq 500. TCRdb itself trimmed the public reads at Q25 with fastp, ran MiXCR and retained productive beta chains. Identical CDR3 proteins give one entry, which carries the most common genes and DNA. The sample table shows fewer than 85,000 distinct CDR3 sequences, and approximately 8% are seen once. The ten top clones hold over 1.5% of the sample. The time point label corresponds to: healthy volunteer bleed at 6 weeks. Total RNA was extracted from unfractionated whole blood collected in Tempus Blood RNA tubes. The sample comprised whole blood. The source is a male donor in good health. Some clones in this sample may be carry-over from other donors' samples.

This chain joins TRBV7-2 and TRBJ2-1; D may be TRBD1 or TRBD2 (6 bases each). Per germline, CDR1 SGHTA and CDR2 FQGNSA. This CDR3 region has 14 residues. Trimming removed 5 bases from V and 10 bases from J, with 18 bases in between. CDR3 residues: CASSPRRGPVEQFF. The CDR3 DNA is TGTGCCAGCAGCCCCCGACGGGGGCCCGTAGAGCAGTTCTTC.

This chain links TRBV5-1 with TRBJ1-2, with TRBD1 matching 7 bases. The CDR3 length is 13 residues. Per germline, CDR1 SGHRS and CDR2 YFSETQ. Germline trimming cut 4 bases from V and 6 bases from J; bases unmatched to any gene: 6. The DNA of the CDR3 is TGCGCCAGCAGCCATGACAGGGCAGATGGCTACACCTTC. This gives the protein CASSHDRADGYTF.